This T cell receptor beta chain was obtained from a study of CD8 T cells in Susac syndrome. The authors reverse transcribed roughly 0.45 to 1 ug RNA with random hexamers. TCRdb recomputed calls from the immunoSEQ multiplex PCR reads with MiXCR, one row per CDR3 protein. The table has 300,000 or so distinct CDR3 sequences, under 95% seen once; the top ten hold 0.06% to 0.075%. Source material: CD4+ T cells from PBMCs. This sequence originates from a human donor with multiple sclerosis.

The DNA for the CDR3 is TGTGCCAGCAGCTTGGGAGCGTTCGGCAGGGGGAACACTGAAGCTTTCTTT. Translation gives CASSLGAFGRGNTEAFF. J is TRBJ1-1 and V is TRBV5-4; weak D call: TRBD1 (6 bases). The CDR3 has 17 residues. Germline CDR1 is SGHNT and CDR2 is YYREEE (reference sequence). V lost 0 bases and J 1 base, leaving 16 bases between the germline ends.